This T cell receptor beta chain was captured by sequencing in a study of shared clonotypes between healthy human individuals. Healthy HIV-negative adults with no recent acute infections or vaccinations were recruited as donors. Germline CDR1 reads MNHEY; CDR2 reads SVGAGI. Trimming cost V 3 bases and J 4 bases, with 16 bases left between them. This CDR3 has 15 amino acids. Assay execution took place at the deep level. Clones were sequenced by immunoSEQ multiplex PCR, and TCRdb holds only the in-frame ones, with some missing. The table shows roughly 1 million clones, with 78% occurring only once. The chain uses TRBV6-5 and TRBJ2-7; D unresolved. The sequencing input was memory CD4+ T cells from PBMCs. The subset denotes: CD45RA-negative fraction. The clonotype comes from a man younger than 35 in good health. Some clones in this sample may be carry-over from other donors' samples. This CDR3 is CASSYGPGSRYEQYF. The CDR3 nucleotides are TGTGCCAGCAGTTATGGGCCAGGAAGCAGGTACGAGCAGTACTTC.